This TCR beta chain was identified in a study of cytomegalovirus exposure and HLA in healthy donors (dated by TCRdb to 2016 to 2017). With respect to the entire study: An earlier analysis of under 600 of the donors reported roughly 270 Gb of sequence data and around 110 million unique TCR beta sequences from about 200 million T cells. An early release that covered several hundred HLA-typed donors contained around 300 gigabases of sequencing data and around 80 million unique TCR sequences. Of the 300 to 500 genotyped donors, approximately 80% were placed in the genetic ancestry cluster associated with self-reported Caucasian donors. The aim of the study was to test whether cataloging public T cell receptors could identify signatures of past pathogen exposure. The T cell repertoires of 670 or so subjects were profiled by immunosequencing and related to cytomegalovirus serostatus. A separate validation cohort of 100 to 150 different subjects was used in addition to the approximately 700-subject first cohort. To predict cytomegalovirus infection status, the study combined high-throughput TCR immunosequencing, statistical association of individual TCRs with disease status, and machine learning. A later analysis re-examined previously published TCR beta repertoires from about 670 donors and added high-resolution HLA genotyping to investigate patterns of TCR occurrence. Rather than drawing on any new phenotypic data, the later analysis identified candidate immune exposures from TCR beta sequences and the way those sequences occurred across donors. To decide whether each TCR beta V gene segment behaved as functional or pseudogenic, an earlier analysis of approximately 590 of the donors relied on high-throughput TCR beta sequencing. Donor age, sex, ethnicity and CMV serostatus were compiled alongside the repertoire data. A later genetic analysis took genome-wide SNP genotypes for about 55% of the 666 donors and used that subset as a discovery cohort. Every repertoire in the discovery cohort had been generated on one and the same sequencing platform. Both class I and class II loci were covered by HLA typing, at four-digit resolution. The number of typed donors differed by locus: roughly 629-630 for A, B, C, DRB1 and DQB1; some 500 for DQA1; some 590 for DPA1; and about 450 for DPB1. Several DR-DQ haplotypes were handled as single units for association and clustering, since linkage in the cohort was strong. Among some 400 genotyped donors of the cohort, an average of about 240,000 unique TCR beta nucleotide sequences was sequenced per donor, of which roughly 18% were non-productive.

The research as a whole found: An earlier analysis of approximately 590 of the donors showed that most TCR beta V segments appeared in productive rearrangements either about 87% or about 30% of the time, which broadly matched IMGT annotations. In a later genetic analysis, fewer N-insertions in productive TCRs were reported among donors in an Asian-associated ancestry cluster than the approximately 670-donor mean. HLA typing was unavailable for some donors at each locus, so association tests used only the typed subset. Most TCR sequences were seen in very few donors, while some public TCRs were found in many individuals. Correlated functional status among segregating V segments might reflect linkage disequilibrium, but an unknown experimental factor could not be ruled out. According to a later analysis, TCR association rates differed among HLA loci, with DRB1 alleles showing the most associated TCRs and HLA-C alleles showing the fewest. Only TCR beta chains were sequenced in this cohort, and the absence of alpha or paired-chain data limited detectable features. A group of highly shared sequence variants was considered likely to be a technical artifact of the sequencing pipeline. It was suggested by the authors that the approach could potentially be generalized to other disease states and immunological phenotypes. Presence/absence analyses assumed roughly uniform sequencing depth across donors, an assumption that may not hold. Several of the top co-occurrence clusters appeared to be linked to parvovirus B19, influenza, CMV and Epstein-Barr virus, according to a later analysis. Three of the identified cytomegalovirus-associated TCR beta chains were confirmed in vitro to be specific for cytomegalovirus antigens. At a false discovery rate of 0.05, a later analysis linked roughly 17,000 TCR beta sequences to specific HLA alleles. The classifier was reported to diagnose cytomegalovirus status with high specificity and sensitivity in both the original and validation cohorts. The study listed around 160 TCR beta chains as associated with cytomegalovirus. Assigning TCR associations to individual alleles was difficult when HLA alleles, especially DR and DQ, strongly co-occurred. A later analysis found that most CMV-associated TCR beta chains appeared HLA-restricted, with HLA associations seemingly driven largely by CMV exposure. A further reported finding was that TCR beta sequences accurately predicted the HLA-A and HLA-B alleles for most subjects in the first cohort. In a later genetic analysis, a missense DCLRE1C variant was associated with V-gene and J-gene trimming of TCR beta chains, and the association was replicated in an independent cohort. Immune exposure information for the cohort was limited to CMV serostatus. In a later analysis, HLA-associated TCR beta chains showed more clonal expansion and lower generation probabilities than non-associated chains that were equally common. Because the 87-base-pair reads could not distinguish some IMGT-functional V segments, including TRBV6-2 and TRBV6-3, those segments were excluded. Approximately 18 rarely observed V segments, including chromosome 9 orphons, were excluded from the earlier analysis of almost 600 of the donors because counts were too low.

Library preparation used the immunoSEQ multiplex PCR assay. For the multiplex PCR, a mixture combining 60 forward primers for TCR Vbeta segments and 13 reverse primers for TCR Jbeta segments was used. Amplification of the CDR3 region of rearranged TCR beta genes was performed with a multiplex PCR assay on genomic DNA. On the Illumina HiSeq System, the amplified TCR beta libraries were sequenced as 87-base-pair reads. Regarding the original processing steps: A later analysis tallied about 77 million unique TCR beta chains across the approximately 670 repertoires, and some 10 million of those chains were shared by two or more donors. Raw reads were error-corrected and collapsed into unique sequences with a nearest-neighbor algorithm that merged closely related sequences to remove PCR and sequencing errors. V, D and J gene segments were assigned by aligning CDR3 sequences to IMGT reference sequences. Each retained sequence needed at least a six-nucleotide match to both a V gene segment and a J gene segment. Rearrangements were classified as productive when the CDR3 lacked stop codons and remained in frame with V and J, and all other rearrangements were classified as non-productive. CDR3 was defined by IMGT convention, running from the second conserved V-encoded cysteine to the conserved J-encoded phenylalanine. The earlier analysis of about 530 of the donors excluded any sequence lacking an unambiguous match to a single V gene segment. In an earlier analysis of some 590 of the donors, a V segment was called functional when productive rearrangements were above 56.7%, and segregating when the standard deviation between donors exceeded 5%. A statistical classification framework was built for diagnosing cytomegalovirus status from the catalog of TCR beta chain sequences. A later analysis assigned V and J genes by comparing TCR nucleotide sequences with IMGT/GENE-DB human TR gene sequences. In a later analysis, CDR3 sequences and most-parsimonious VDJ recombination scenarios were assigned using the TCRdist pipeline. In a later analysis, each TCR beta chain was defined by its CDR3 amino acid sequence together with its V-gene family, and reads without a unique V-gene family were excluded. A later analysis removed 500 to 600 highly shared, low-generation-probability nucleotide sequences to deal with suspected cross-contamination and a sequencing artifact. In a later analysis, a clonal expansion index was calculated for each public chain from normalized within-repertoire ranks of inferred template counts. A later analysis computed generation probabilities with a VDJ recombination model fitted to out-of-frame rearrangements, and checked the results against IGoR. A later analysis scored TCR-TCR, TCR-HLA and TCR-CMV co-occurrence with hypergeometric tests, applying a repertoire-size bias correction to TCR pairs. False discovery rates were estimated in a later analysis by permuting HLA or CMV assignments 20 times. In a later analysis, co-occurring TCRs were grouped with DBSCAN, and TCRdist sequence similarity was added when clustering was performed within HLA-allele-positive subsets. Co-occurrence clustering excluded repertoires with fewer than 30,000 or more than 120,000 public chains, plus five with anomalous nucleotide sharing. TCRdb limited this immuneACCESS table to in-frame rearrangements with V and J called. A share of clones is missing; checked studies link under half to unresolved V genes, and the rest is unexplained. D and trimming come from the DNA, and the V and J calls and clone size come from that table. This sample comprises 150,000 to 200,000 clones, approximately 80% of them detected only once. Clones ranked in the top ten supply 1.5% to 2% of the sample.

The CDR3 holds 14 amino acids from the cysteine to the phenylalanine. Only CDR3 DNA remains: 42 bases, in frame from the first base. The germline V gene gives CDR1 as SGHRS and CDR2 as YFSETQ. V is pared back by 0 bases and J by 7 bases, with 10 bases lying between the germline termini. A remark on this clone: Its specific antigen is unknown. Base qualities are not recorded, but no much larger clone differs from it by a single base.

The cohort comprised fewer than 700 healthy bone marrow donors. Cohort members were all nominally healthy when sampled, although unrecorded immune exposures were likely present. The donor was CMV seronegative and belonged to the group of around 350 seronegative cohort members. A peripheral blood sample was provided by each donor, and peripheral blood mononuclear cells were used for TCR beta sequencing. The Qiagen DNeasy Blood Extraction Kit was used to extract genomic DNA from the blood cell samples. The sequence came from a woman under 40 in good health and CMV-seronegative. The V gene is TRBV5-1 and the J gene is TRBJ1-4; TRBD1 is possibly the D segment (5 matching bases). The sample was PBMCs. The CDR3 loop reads CASSLVGVGEKLFF. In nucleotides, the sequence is TGCGCCAGCAGCTTGGTAGGGGTTGGTGAAAAACTGTTTTTT.